This TCR beta chain was captured in a study of control samples from healthy donors and cancer patients. V dropped 0 bases and J dropped 1 base, with 11 bases sitting between them. CDR1 is MRHNA and CDR2 is SNTAGT in the germline V gene. The CDR3 is 16 amino acids. Produced via immunoSEQ multiplex PCR; TCRdb's table is partial and in-frame only. This table holds about 120,000 clones, more than 75% found once. The rearrangement joins TRBV6-4 to TRBJ2-3; D gene unclear. Specimen: blood. The sequence came from a man aged 18-30 years in good health. The CDR3 DNA is TGTGCCAGCAGTGACTCGAGTCGAAGCGGCACAGATACGCAGTATTTT. It translates to CASSDSSRSGTDTQYF.